This TCR beta chain is drawn from a study of STAT5B mutations in CD4+ large granular lymphocyte leukemia. The table came from immunoSEQ multiplex PCR; TCRdb's copy has only in-frame clones and leaves some out. The sample holds tens of thousands of clones, approximately 83% seen once. The germline V gene has CDR1 MNHEY and CDR2 SVGAGI. CDR3 size: 11 residues. The V and J ends lost 6 bases and 8 bases respectively, with 10 bases between them. The sequenced sample was CD4+ T cells from blood buffy coats. This receptor was taken from a human donor in good health. The chain recombines TRBV6-5 with TRBJ1-1; the D gene is possibly TRBD1 (5 bases). The CDR3 sequence: CASSHGGEAFF. For the CDR3, the DNA is TGTGCCAGCAGCCACGGGGGGGAAGCTTTCTTT.